Presented here are 27 T cell receptor beta chains from one specimen sequenced in a study of human T cells and chemical hapten exposure (dated by TCRdb to the early 2020s). Read against the paper, the sample's time point label means: patch test 2, 6 weeks after DPC sensitization. Read against the paper, the sample's treatment or condition label means: therapeutic diphenylcyclopropenone sensitization with weekly scalp DPC. Library preparation employed RACE. Instrument used: NextSeq 500. The public reads were quality trimmed at Q25 with fastp and then assembled into clones with MiXCR by TCRdb, keeping productive beta chains. Rows with one shared CDR3 protein collapse into an entry with the most common genes and DNA. This sample holds about 70,000 distinct CDR3 sequences; about 8% were observed only once. The ten largest clonotypes hold approximately 3.4% of the sample. The material sequenced was whole blood, taken in connection with sensitization to the hapten diphenylcyclopropenone (DPC). The receptors were sampled from a woman between 50 and 59 years old with alopecia areata. Some clones in this sample may be carry-over from other donors' samples.

This chain links TRBV5-4 with TRBJ2-2; D remains ambiguous. V shed 3 bases and J shed 0 bases, with 9 bases lying between them. The CDR3 runs 15 residues. Per germline, CDR1 SGHNT and CDR2 YYREEE (reference sequence). Written as DNA, the CDR3 is TGTGCCAGCAGCTCGGCACGAGCGAACACCGGGGAGCTGTTTTTT. Translation: CASSSARANTGELFF. Using reference TRBV5-4 and TRBJ2-2 for the parts outside the CDR3, the full variable domain is ETGVTQSPTHLIKTRGQQVTLRCSSQSGHNTVSWYQQALGQGPQFIFQYYREEENGRGNFPPRFSGLQFPNYSSELNVNALELDDSALYLCASSSARANTGELFFGEGSRLTVL.

The V gene is TRBV3-1, the J gene TRBJ2-3, with TRBD2 matching 8 bases. This CDR3 comprises 16 residues. Trimming removed 0 bases from V and 9 bases from J; junction bases left unmatched: 11. Germline V gives CDR1 LGHDT, CDR2 YNNKEL (reference sequence). Here the CDR3 reads CASSQDAGLERVTQYF. CDR3 DNA sequence: TGTGCCAGCAGCCAAGATGCGGGACTAGAGAGGGTAACGCAGTATTTT.

This clonotype was picked up many times. V usage is TRBV5-1 and J usage is TRBJ1-5; 9 bases line up with TRBD1. This CDR3 is 17 amino acids long. From germline, CDR1 is SGHRS and CDR2 YFSETQ. Losses at the gene ends were 4 bases for V and 2 bases for J; bases not matched to a gene: 10. The DNA of the CDR3 is TGCGCCAGCAGCATACCCACAGGGGGCGAGGGCAATCAGCCCCAGCATTTT. Residues: CASSIPTGGEGNQPQHF. Filled out from reference TRBV5-1 and TRBJ1-5, the complete variable domain reads KAGVTQTPRYLIKTRGQQVTLSCSPISGHRSVSWYQQTPGQGLQFLFEYFSETQRNKGNFPGRFSGRQFSNSRSEMNVSTLELGDSALYLCASSIPTGGEGNQPQHFGDGTRLSIL.

The genes are TRBV7-9 and TRBJ2-5; 8 bases are shared with TRBD1. This CDR3 is 16 amino acids long. With V trimmed by 3 bases and J by 1 base, 7 bases remained unmatched. In germline, CDR1 is SEHNR, CDR2 FQNEAQ (reference sequence). CDR3 in DNA: TGTGCCAGCAGCTTCCCTTTGACAGGGGCCCAAGAGACCCAGTACTTC. This encodes CASSFPLTGAQETQYF.

The chain combines TRBV6-6 with TRBJ1-1; D is unclear. There are 11 residues in the CDR3. Germline values: CDR1 MNHNY, CDR2 SVGAGI (reference sequence). V was shortened by 6 bases and J by 3 bases, with 5 bases between the two germline ends. CDR3 region: CASSRHTEAFF. CDR3 nucleotides: TGTGCCAGCAGCAGACACACTGAAGCTTTCTTT.

V is TRBV28 and J is TRBJ1-5; a weak D match, TRBD1 (6 bases). Trimming cost V 4 bases and J 0 bases, with 16 bases left between them. Germline V gene lookup returns CDR1 MDHEN and CDR2 SYDVKM. The CDR3 is made up of 17 amino acids. The CDR3 DNA reads as TGTGCCAGCAGTTCCCCCAGGGGAACCTATAGCAATCAGCCCCAGCATTTT. This encodes CASSSPRGTYSNQPQHF.

The chain employs TRBV5-1 and TRBJ2-3; D uncertain. V lost 3 bases, J lost 5 bases, and 10 bases lay in between. The germline V gene has CDR1 SGHRS and CDR2 YFSETQ. The CDR3 contains 13 residues. The CDR3 DNA reads TGCGCCAGCAGCTCCCTATCCGTAGATACGCAGTATTTT. Protein product: CASSSLSVDTQYF.

Ten or more counts support this clonotype. The gene calls are TRBV7-9 and TRBJ2-6; D perhaps matches TRBD1 (5 bases). CDR1 and CDR2 from the germline V gene are SEHNR and FQNEAQ (reference sequence). The CDR3 loop spans 16 amino acids. With 4 bases removed from V and 2 bases from J, the gap between germline ends came to 12 bases. DNA for the CDR3: TGTGCCAGCAGCTCCCGGCAGGGCCCTGGGGCCAACGTCCTGACTTTC. Translation: CASSSRQGPGANVLTF. Based on the CDR3 plus reference TRBV7-9 and TRBJ2-6, the full variable domain is DTGVSQNPRHKITKRGQNVTFRCDPISEHNRLYWYRQTLGQGPEFLTYFQNEAQLEKSRLLSDRFSAERPKGSFSTLEIQRTEQGDSAMYLCASSSRQGPGANVLTFGAGSRLTVL.

This clonotype was picked up a small number of times. The chain links TRBV7-8 to TRBJ2-2; 11 bases match TRBD2. V gave up 5 bases and J gave up 0 bases; unmatched junction bases: 17. The CDR3 is 21 amino acids. The germline gives CDR1 SGHVS, CDR2 FQNEAQ. CDR3 nucleotides: TGTGCCAGCAGCGGGAGACAGGGCGCGGGACTAGCGGCGACGAACACCGGGGAGCTGTTTTTT. Its protein product is CASSGRQGAGLAATNTGELFF.

In this sample, this clonotype turned up a few times. The V call is TRBV6-6, the J call TRBJ1-1; possibly TRBD1 for D (5 bases). From germline, CDR1 is MNHNY and CDR2 SVGAGI (reference sequence). V shed 4 bases and J shed 5 bases, with 14 bases lying between them. This CDR3 is 14 amino acids long. The CDR3 sequence: CASSFRKQGTEAFF. The CDR3, as DNA: TGTGCCAGCAGTTTCCGCAAGCAGGGTACTGAAGCTTTCTTT.

At least ten counts were recorded for this clonotype. The CDR3 DNA reads TGTGCCAGCAGCAAGCAGGGGAGTGAAGCTTTCTTT. Translated: CASSKQGSEAFF. The rearrangement links TRBV9 to TRBJ1-1, with D possibly matching TRBD1 (6 bases). Per germline, CDR1 SGDLS and CDR2 YYNGEE. V lost 4 bases and J lost 7, with 11 bases in between. The CDR3 runs to 12 residues.

This clonotype was seen at least ten times. This chain uses TRBV7-2 with TRBJ1-1, with TRBD1 as a possible D gene (6 bases). Trimming cost V 0 bases and J 4 bases, with 15 bases left between them. The CDR3 contains 16 residues. Per the germline V gene, CDR1 is SGHTA and CDR2 is FQGNSA. DNA of the CDR3: TGTGCCAGCAGCTTAGCGCAGGGGACGGTGAGCACTGAAGCTTTCTTT. Protein: CASSLAQGTVSTEAFF.

This clonotype has just one count. The V gene is TRBV12-3 or TRBV12-4, the J gene TRBJ2-7, with D perhaps matching TRBD2 (6 bases). Trimming left V 8 bases short and J 2 bases short, with 19 bases between. The CDR3 is 15 amino acids. The CDR3 reads CASAPAGRQPYEQYF. CDR3 DNA sequence: TGTGCCAGCGCCCCTGCGGGACGGCAGCCCTACGAGCAGTACTTC.

V usage is TRBV3-1 and J usage is TRBJ2-7; 10 bases line up with TRBD2. The CDR3 covers 15 residues. Germline V lookup: CDR1 LGHDT, CDR2 YNNKEL (reference sequence). V gave up 4 bases and J gave up 3 bases; unmatched junction bases: 6. The CDR3 DNA is TGTGCCAGCAGCCCGACGGGACTAGCGAACTACGAGCAGTACTTC. Its translation is CASSPTGLANYEQYF.

The chain has TRBV5-4 and TRBJ2-5; 7 positions match TRBD2. Trimming took 0 bases from V and 1 from J; bases not matched to a gene: 0. The CDR3 totals 14 residues. Germline assignment: CDR1 SGHNT and CDR2 YYREEE (reference sequence). The DNA of the CDR3 is TGTGCCAGCAGCTTGGCTAGCGGCCAAGAGACCCAGTACTTC. Protein product: CASSLASGQETQYF.

This clonotype was observed a handful of times. This rearrangement joins TRBV29-1 to TRBJ2-7, with D possibly matching TRBD2 (6 bases). Trimming stripped 1 base from V and 4 bases from J, with 8 bases between. CDR1 and CDR2 from the germline V gene are SQVTM and ANQGSEA. CDR3 length: 12 residues. The DNA of the CDR3 is TGCAGCGTTGAAGTGGGAGGATACGAGCAGTACTTC. It specifies CSVEVGGYEQYF.

This clonotype occurred many times. V gene TRBV6-2 or TRBV6-3 combines with J gene TRBJ1-6; no clear D gene. CDR1 MNHEY and CDR2 SVGEGT come from the germline V gene. Trimming removed 7 bases at V and 3 bases at J, with 13 bases between. The CDR3 runs to 15 residues. Written as DNA, the CDR3 is TGTGCCAGCACAATCGGACGGGACTATAATTCACCCCTCCACTTT. Translated, it gives CASTIGRDYNSPLHF.

The genes are TRBV28 and TRBJ2-7; 10 positions match TRBD1. The germline CDR1 and CDR2 sequences are MDHEN and SYDVKM. With 6 bases clipped from V and 3 bases from J, the junction kept 8 bases outside the gene matches. The CDR3 extends over 15 amino acids. The DNA for the CDR3 is TGTGCCAGCAGGCCCCCCGGGACAGGGGTCTACGAGCAGTACTTC. As protein: CASRPPGTGVYEQYF.

This clonotype showed up many times. The V gene is TRBV5-1, the J gene TRBJ2-7; 7 bases align to TRBD2. V gave up 3 bases and J gave up 3 bases; unmatched junction bases: 9. The CDR3 contains 15 residues. CDR1 and CDR2 (germline): SGHRS, YFSETQ. The DNA of the CDR3 is TGCGCCAGCAGCTCCCGGGAGGCGGGCGACTACGAGCAGTACTTC. Its translation is CASSSREAGDYEQYF. The complete variable domain, with remaining parts taken from reference TRBV5-1 and TRBJ2-7, reads KAGVTQTPRYLIKTRGQQVTLSCSPISGHRSVSWYQQTPGQGLQFLFEYFSETQRNKGNFPGRFSGRQFSNSRSEMNVSTLELGDSALYLCASSSREAGDYEQYFGPGTRLTVT.

The chain combines TRBV20-1 with TRBJ1-1, with 8 bases lining up with TRBD1. This CDR3 spans 14 amino acids. The germline V gene has CDR1 DFQATT and CDR2 SNEGSKA (reference sequence). Trimming at V came to 1 base and at J to 5 bases, leaving 6 bases not matched to a gene. CDR3 amino acids: CSARADRGGTEAFF. The CDR3 coding sequence is TGCAGTGCTAGAGCCGACAGGGGAGGAACTGAAGCTTTCTTT.

This clonotype was seen ten or more times. The V gene is TRBV12-3 or TRBV12-4, the J gene TRBJ1-6; no firm D call. CDR3 length: 16 residues. Trimming shortened V by 2 bases and J by 9 bases, and 17 bases separated the two germline ends. DNA of the CDR3: TGTGCCAGCAGTTTATTTAGCGTGGGCAGCGGTTCACCCCTCCACTTT. It codes for CASSLFSVGSGSPLHF.

In its sample, this clonotype was seen many times. The V and J genes are TRBV9 and TRBJ2-3; 8 nucleotides align to TRBD2. Unmatched junction bases numbered 7, after V lost 0 bases and J lost 1 base. The CDR3 covers 17 residues. Germline loops: CDR1 SGDLS, CDR2 YYNGEE. The CDR3 spells CASSVGAGAGGTDTQYF. The CDR3 nucleotides are TGTGCCAGCAGCGTAGGTGCCGGAGCGGGGGGCACAGATACGCAGTATTTT.

This clonotype appeared a few times. CDR3 region: CSVGGTGTQYF. CDR3 bases: TGCAGCGTAGGTGGGACAGGCACGCAGTATTTT. The chain recombines TRBV29-1 with TRBJ2-3, with TRBD1 matching 8 bases. Looked up from germline, CDR1 is SQVTM and CDR2 is ANQGSEA. The ends lost 6 bases at V and 9 bases at J; junction bases unmatched: 5. The CDR3 runs 11 residues.

The rearrangement joins TRBV18 to TRBJ2-2, with 8 bases identical to TRBD2. Germline V gene data show CDR1 as KGHSH and CDR2 as LQKENI. The CDR3 spans 18 residues. V shed 6 bases, J shed 7 bases, and the junction held 19 bases outside the gene matches. The CDR3 loop reads CASSQIGLALPGSGELFF. The CDR3 DNA reads as TGTGCCAGCTCTCAGATCGGACTAGCCCTCCCCGGGAGCGGGGAGCTGTTTTTT.

This clonotype has a count of ten or more. The chain recombines TRBV4-1 with TRBJ1-2; 9 bases align to TRBD1. Germline V CDR1 and CDR2: MGHRA, YSYEKL. Trimming took 0 bases from V and 4 from J; bases not matched to a gene: 9. This CDR3 comprises 17 residues. The CDR3 spells CASSQEGTGGLGYGYTF. The DNA of the CDR3 is TGCGCCAGCAGCCAAGAAGGAACAGGGGGCTTGGGCTATGGCTACACCTTC.

This clonotype was observed many times. The chain links TRBV6-1 to TRBJ1-3, with a possible D match to TRBD1 (6 bases). CDR1 is MNHNS, CDR2 SASEGT, per germline. The CDR3 has 15 amino acids. V was pared by 6 bases and J by 0 bases, with 12 bases between. In nucleotides, the CDR3 is TGTGCCAGCAGAACAGGGTCCAGCTCTGGAAACACCATATATTTT. As protein: CASRTGSSSGNTIYF.

This clonotype was observed at least ten times. The J gene is TRBJ1-2, the V gene TRBV28; the match to TRBD1 covers 9 bases. Germline V gene data show CDR1 as MDHEN and CDR2 as SYDVKM. This CDR3 comprises 14 residues. J was trimmed by 6 bases and V by 6 bases; bases with no gene match: 8. The CDR3 DNA sequence: TGTGCCAGCAGGATGTATACAGGGGGCCATGGCTACACCTTC. It translates to CASRMYTGGHGYTF.